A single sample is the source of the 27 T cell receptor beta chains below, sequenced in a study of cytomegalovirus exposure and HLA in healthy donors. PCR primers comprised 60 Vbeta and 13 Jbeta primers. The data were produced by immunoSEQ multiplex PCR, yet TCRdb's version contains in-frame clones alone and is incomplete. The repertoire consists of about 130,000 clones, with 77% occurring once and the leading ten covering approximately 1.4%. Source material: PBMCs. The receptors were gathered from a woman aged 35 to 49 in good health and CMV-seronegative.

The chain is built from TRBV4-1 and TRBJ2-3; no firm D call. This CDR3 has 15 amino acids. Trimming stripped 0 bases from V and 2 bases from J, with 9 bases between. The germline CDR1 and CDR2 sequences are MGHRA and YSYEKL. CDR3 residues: CASSQEVASTDTQYF. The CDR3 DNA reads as TGCGCCAGCAGCCAAGAGGTAGCCTCCACAGATACGCAGTATTTT.

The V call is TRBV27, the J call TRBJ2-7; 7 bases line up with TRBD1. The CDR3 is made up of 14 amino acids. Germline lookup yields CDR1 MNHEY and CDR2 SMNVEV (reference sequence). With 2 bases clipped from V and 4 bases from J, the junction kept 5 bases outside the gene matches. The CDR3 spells CASSLIGGWYEQYF. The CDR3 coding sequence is TGTGCCAGCAGTTTAATAGGGGGCTGGTACGAGCAGTACTTC.

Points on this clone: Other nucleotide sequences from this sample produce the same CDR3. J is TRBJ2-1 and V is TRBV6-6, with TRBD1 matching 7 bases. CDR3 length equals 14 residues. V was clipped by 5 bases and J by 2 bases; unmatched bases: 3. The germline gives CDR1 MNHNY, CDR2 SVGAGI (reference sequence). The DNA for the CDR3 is TGTGCCAGCAGTCCACAGGGGCCCTACAATGAGCAGTTCTTC. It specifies CASSPQGPYNEQFF.

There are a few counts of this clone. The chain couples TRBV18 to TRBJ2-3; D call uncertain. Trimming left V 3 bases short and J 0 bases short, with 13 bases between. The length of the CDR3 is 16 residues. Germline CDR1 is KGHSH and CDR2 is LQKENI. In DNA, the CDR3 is TGTGCCAGCTCACCCTATATTCCGAAAAGCACAGATACGCAGTATTTT. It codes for CASSPYIPKSTDTQYF.

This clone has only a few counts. The CDR3 nucleotides are TGTGCCAGCAGCCGTGGGGCCAACGTCCTGACTTTC. Protein: CASSRGANVLTF. The chain recombines TRBV6-1 with TRBJ2-6; D gene unclear. CDR1 and CDR2 from the germline V gene are MNHNS and SASEGT. V was cut by 6 bases and J by 3 bases, with 3 bases left in between. The CDR3 consists of 12 residues.

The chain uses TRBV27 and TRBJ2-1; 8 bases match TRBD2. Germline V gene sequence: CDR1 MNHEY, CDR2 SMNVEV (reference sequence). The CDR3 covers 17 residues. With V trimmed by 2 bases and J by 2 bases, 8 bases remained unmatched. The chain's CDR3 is CASSLDWAAGAYNEQFF. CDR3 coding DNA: TGTGCCAGCAGTTTAGATTGGGCAGCGGGAGCCTACAATGAGCAGTTCTTC.

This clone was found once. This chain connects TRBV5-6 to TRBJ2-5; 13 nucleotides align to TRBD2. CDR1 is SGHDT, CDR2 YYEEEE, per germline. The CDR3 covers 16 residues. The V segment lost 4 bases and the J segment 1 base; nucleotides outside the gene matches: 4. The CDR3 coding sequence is TGTGCCAGCAGCCTTAGGACTAGCGGGGGCCAAGAGACCCAGTACTTC. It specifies CASSLRTSGGQETQYF.

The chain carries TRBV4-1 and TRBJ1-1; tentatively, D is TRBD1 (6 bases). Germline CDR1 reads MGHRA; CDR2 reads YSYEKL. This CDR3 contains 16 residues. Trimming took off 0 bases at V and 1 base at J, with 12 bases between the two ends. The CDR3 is CASSQEKGRGNTEAFF. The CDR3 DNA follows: TGCGCCAGCAGCCAAGAAAAAGGCAGGGGGAACACTGAAGCTTTCTTT.

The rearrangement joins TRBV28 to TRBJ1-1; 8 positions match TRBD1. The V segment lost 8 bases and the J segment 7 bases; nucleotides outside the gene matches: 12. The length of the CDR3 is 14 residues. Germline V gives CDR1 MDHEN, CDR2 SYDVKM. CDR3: CASGHRGGVLEAFF. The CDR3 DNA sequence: TGTGCCAGCGGACACAGGGGGGGCGTACTTGAAGCTTTCTTT.

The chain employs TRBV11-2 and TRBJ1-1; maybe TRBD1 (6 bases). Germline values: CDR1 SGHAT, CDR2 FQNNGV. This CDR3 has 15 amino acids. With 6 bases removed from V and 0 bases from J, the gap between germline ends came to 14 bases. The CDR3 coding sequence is TGTGCCAGCAGTGGGGGGGGCACCATGAACACTGAAGCTTTCTTT. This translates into CASSGGGTMNTEAFF.

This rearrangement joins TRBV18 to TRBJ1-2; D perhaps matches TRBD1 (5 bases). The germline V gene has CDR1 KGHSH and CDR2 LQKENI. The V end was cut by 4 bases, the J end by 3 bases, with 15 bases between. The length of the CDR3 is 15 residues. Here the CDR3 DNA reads TGTGCCAGCTCACTTCAGACAGTGGGATACTATGGCTACACCTTC. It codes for CASSLQTVGYYGYTF.

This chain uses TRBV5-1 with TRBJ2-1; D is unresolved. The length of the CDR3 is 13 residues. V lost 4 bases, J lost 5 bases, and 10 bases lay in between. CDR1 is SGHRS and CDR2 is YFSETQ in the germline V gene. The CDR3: CASSADNNNEQFF. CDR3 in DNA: TGCGCCAGCAGCGCTGACAATAACAATGAGCAGTTCTTC.

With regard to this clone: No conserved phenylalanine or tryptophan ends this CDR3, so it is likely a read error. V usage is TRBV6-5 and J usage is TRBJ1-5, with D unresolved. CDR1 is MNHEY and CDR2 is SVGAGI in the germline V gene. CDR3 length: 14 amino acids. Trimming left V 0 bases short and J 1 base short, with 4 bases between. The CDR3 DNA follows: TGTGCCAGCAGTTACTCGGGGAGCAATCAGCCCCAGCATTCT. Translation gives CASSYSGSNQPQHS.

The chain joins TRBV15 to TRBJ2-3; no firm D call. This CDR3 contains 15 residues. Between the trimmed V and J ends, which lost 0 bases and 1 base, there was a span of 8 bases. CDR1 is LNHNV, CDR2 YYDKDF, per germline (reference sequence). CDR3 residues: CATSRETKGTDTQYF. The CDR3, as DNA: TGTGCCACCAGCAGAGAAACTAAGGGCACAGATACGCAGTATTTT.

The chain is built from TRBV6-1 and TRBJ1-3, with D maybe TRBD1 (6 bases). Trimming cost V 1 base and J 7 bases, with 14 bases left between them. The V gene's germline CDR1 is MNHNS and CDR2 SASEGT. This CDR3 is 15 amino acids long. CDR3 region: CASSEGVPTGNTIYF. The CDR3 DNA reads TGTGCCAGCAGTGAAGGGGTCCCCACAGGGAACACCATATATTTT.

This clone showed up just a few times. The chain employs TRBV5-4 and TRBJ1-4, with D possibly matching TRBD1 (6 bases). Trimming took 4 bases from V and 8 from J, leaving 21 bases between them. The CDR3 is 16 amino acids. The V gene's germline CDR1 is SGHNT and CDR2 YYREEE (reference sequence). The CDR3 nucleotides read TGTGCCAGCAGCCCTGGGGGACATCCCGGTGGGGAAAAACTGTTTTTT. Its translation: CASSPGGHPGGEKLFF.

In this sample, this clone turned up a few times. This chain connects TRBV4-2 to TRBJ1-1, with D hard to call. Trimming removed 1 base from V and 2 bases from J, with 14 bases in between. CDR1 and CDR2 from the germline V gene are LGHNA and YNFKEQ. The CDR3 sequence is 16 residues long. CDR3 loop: CASSQGVIGENTEAFF. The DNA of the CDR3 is TGTGCCAGCAGCCAAGGAGTAATCGGAGAAAACACTGAAGCTTTCTTT.

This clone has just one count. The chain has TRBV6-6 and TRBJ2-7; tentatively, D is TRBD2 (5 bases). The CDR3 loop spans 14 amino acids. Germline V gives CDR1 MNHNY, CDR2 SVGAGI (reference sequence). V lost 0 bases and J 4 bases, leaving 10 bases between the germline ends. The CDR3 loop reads CASSYSSGTYEQYF. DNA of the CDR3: TGTGCCAGCAGTTACTCAAGCGGCACATACGAGCAGTACTTC.

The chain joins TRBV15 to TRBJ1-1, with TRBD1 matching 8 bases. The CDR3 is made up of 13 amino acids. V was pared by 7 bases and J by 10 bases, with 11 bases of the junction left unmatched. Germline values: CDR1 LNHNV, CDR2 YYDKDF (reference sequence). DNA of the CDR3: TGTGCCACCACGGACAGGGTTGGGCACCGAGCTTTCTTT. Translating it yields CATTDRVGHRAFF.

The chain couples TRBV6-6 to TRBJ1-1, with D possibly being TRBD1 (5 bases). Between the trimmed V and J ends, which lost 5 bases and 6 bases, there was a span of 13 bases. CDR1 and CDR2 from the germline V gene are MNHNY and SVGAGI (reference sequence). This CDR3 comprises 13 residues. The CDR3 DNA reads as TGTGCCAGCAGTCAAAACCGGGGGGCTGAAGCTTTCTTT. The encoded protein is CASSQNRGAEAFF.

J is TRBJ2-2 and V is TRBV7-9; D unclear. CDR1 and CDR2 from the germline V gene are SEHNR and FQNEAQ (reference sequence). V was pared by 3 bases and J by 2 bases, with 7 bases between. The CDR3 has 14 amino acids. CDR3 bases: TGTGCCAGCAGCTTTGGGCATAACACCGGGGAGCTGTTTTTT. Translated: CASSFGHNTGELFF.

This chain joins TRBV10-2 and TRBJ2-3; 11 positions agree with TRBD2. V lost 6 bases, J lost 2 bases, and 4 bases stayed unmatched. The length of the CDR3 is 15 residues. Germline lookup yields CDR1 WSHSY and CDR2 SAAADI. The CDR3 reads CASSIAGGFTDTQYF. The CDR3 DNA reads TGCGCCAGCAGCATAGCGGGGGGGTTCACAGATACGCAGTATTTT.

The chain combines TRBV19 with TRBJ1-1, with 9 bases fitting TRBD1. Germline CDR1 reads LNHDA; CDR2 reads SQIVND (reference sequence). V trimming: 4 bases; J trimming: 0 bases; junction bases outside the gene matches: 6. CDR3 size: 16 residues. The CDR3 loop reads CASSTWDRAMNTEAFF. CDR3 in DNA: TGTGCCAGTAGTACTTGGGACAGGGCTATGAACACTGAAGCTTTCTTT. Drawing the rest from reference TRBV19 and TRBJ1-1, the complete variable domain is DGGITQSPKYLFRKEGQNVTLSCEQNLNHDAMYWYRQDPGQGLRLIYYSQIVNDFQKGDIAEGYSVSREKKESFPLTVTSAQKNPTAFYLCASSTWDRAMNTEAFFGQGTRLTVV.

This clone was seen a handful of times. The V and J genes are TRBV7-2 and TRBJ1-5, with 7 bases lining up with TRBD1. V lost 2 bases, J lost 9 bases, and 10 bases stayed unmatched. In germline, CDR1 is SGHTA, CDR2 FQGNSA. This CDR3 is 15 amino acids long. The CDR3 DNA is TGTGCCAGCAGCTTATCCGGGACAGACAGAAGGCCCCAGCATTTT. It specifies CASSLSGTDRRPQHF.

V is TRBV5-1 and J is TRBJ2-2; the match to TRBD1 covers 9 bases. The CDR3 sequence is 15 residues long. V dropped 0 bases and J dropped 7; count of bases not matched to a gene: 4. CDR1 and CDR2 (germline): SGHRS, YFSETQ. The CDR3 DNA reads TGCGCCAGCAGCTTGGATGGGACAGGGAGCGGGGAGCTGTTTTTT. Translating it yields CASSLDGTGSGELFF.

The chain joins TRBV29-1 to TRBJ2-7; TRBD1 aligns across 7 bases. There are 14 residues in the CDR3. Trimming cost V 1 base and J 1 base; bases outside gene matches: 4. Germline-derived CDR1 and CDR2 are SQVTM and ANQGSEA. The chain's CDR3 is CSVEVHRGSYEQYF. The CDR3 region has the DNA TGCAGCGTTGAAGTCCACAGGGGATCCTACGAGCAGTACTTC.

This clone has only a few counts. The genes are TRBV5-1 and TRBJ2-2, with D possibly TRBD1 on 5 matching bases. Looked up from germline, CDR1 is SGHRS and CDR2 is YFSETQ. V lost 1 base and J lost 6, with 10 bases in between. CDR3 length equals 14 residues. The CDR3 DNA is TGCGCCAGCAGCTTGCAGGGATGGTCCGGGGAGCTGTTTTTT. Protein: CASSLQGWSGELFF.